These 28 T cell receptor beta chains were all obtained from the same sample, sequenced in a study of glioma-infiltrating T cells. Amplification of TCR alpha and beta CDR3 regions from RNA used iRepertoire nested multiplex PCR. TCRdb used MiXCR to reprocess the multiplex PCR reads, holding one entry per CDR3 protein. The data hold under 200,000 distinct CDR3 sequences, with roughly 45% observed a single time. Material: glioma tissue, nonneoplastic brain tissue, or PBMCs (not recorded which). Every receptor here comes from a human donor with low-grade glioma or glioblastoma, undergoing nonglioma brain surgery, or in good health (not recorded which).

The CDR3 protein is CASSPSIAGTSGETQYF. Written as DNA, the CDR3 is TGTGCCAGCTCACCATCAATCGCCGGGACTAGCGGGGAGACCCAGTACTTC. This chain connects TRBV18 to TRBJ2-5, with TRBD2 identical over 12 bases. Germline CDR1 is KGHSH and CDR2 is LQKENI. The CDR3 contains 17 residues. Trimming at V came to 2 bases and at J to 5 bases, leaving 9 bases not matched to a gene.

This clonotype was picked up many times. The chain recombines TRBV28 with TRBJ2-7, with 7 bases aligning to TRBD2. Per the germline V gene, CDR1 is MDHEN and CDR2 is SYDVKM. J gave up 5 bases and V 3 bases, and 10 bases lay outside the gene matches. The CDR3 spans 15 residues. DNA for the CDR3: TGTGCCAGCAGTTTTAGCCAGGGAGGGGTTAACGAGCAGTACTTC. Its protein is CASSFSQGGVNEQYF.

Notes on this clonotype: Here the CDR3 omits its conserved ending phenylalanine or tryptophan, so a read error is the likely source. V usage is TRBV10-3 and J usage is TRBJ2-7; D possibly corresponds to TRBD2 (6 bases). The length of the CDR3 is 17 residues. V was clipped by 7 bases and J by 2 bases, with 24 bases between them. The germline V gene encodes CDR1 ENHRY and CDR2 SYGVKD. The CDR3 spells CAIISHGDRGLTYEQYY. The CDR3 coding sequence is TGTGCCATCATTAGTCATGGGGACCGTGGACTAACCTACGAGCAGTACTAC.

This clonotype was observed a single time. A much bigger clone sits one base away, suggesting this may be a read error. The conserved closing phenylalanine or tryptophan is absent in this CDR3, likely reflecting a read error. This chain uses TRBV19 with TRBJ1-2, with D unresolved. From germline, CDR1 is LNHDA and CDR2 SQIVND (reference sequence). Trimming removed 7 bases at V and 0 bases at J, with 9 bases between. This CDR3 region has 13 residues. CDR3 bases: TGTGCCAGTAAAAGGACCACTAACTATGGCTACACCATC. Encoded protein: CASKRTTNYGYTI.

On this clonotype itself: One base away lies a much larger clone, so this may be a sequencing read error. J is TRBJ2-1 and V is TRBV27; D tentatively fits TRBD1 or TRBD2 (6 bases each). TRBJ2-7 matches the DNA end more closely, so the J call is doubtful. CDR1 is MNHEY, CDR2 SMNVEV, per germline (reference sequence). The CDR3 consists of 14 residues. CDR3 sequence: CASSLLGGAYEQYF. CDR3 DNA: TGTGCCAGCAGCCTTTTGGGGGGCGCTTACGAGCAGTACTTC.

The chain uses TRBV20-1 and TRBJ1-1, with 10 bases matching TRBD1. The junction had 11 bases not matched to a gene; V was cut back by 8 bases and J by 5 bases. The CDR3 loop spans 14 amino acids. Germline V gene sequence: CDR1 DFQATT, CDR2 SNEGSKA (reference sequence). CDR3 loop: CSTPRQGAETEAFF. The CDR3 DNA reads TGCAGTACGCCAAGACAGGGGGCAGAGACTGAAGCTTTCTTT.

Comments on this clonotype: This may be a read error, as it is one base from a much larger clone. This chain uses TRBV2 with TRBJ1-5; 7 nucleotides match TRBD1. The CDR3 is 16 residues long. The ends lost 2 bases at V and 3 bases at J; junction bases unmatched: 7. Per germline, CDR1 SNHLY and CDR2 FYNNEI. CDR3 in DNA: TGTGCCAGCAGTGAACTCGGGACAGTCTACAATCAGCCCCAGCATTTT. Amino acids: CASSELGTVYNQPQHF.

This clonotype has at least ten counts. The V and J genes are TRBV6-1 and TRBJ2-7, with D perhaps TRBD1 (6 bases). Deletions cut 5 bases from V and 0 bases from J, with 20 bases between. The CDR3 consists of 17 residues. The V gene's germline CDR1 is MNHNS and CDR2 SASEGT. Written as DNA, the CDR3 is TGTGCCAGCAGTTTCGAATTTTTGGACAGACTCTCCTACGAGCAGTACTTC. Encoded protein: CASSFEFLDRLSYEQYF.

This clonotype was recorded at least ten times. This chain joins TRBV27 and TRBJ1-3; tentatively, D is TRBD1 (5 bases). Trimming removed 4 bases at V and 4 bases at J, with 17 bases between. Germline V gives CDR1 MNHEY, CDR2 SMNVEV (reference sequence). CDR3 length: 16 residues. In nucleotides, the CDR3 is TGTGCCAGCAGTTCAACCGCCGGGACCGAGGGAAACACCATATATTTT. It translates to CASSSTAGTEGNTIYF.

The gene calls are TRBV3-1 and TRBJ2-7; D may be TRBD1 (5 bases). The CDR3 contains 13 residues. Trimming removed 7 bases from V and 1 base from J, with 11 bases in between. Per germline, CDR1 LGHDT and CDR2 YNNKEL (reference sequence). CDR3 DNA sequence: TGTGCCAGCAACTTGGGGCCATCCTACGAGCAGTACTTC. It encodes CASNLGPSYEQYF.

This clonotype was recorded at least ten times. The chain uses TRBV25-1 and TRBJ2-7, with no clear D. CDR3 length: 13 amino acids. Germline V gives CDR1 MGHDK, CDR2 SYGVNS. Trimming pared 1 base from V and 3 bases from J, leaving 7 bases between. DNA for the CDR3: TGTGCCAGCAGTGAATTCGCAAGCTACGAGCAGTACTTC. Protein product: CASSEFASYEQYF.

V is TRBV3-1 and J is TRBJ2-3, with D perhaps matching TRBD2 (6 bases). Germline loops: CDR1 LGHDT, CDR2 YNNKEL (reference sequence). The CDR3 covers 15 residues. V was pared by 4 bases and J by 4 bases, with 15 bases between. CDR3 nucleotides: TGTGCCAGCAGCCTCCGGGAGACGGGGTCAGATACGCAGTATTTT. Its protein product is CASSLRETGSDTQYF.

This clonotype was counted only a few times. CDR3 loop: CASSTGLAGAGEQYF. DNA for the CDR3: TGTGCCAGCAGTACCGGACTAGCGGGAGCCGGCGAGCAGTACTTC. This chain links TRBV2 with TRBJ2-7, with 13 bases lining up with TRBD2. In germline, CDR1 is SNHLY, CDR2 FYNNEI. CDR3 length: 15 amino acids. The V gene end was trimmed by 5 bases and the J gene end by 6 bases; junction bases not matched to a gene: 7.

Details on this clonotype: Given a much more abundant clone one base away, this may be a read error. The chain carries TRBV20-1 and TRBJ2-7; the match to TRBD1 covers 12 bases. This CDR3 region has 14 residues. V shed 1 base and J 5 bases; nucleotides not matched to a gene: 3. Germline assignment: CDR1 DFQATT and CDR2 SNEGSKA (reference sequence). The CDR3 here is CSARGGQGANEQYF. DNA for the CDR3: TGCAGTGCTAGAGGGGGACAGGGGGCCAACGAGCAGTACTTC.

Turning to this clonotype: Relative to the germline gene, one junction end is altered; a read error may explain this. The J gene is TRBJ2-7, the V gene TRBV6-5, with D possibly matching TRBD1 (5 bases). Germline CDR1 MNHEY, CDR2 SVGAGI. The CDR3 is made up of 13 amino acids. In nucleotides, the CDR3 is TGTGCCAGCAGTTACGACAGCTGCTACGGGCAGTACTTC. It translates to CASSYDSCYGQYF.

This clonotype was counted a few times. The J gene is TRBJ2-6, the V gene TRBV2, with D possibly matching TRBD1 (5 bases). The length of the CDR3 is 17 residues. Per the germline V gene, CDR1 is SNHLY and CDR2 is FYNNEI. Trimming took off 2 bases at V and 0 bases at J, with 11 bases between the two ends. The CDR3 sequence: CASSETRDSSGANVLTF. The CDR3 DNA reads TGTGCCAGCAGTGAAACAAGAGACAGCTCTGGGGCCAACGTCCTGACTTTC.

Comments on this clonotype: A read error may produce the germline difference seen at one junction end. V usage is TRBV12-3 or TRBV12-4 and J usage is TRBJ2-5; D unclear. This CDR3 comprises 11 residues. The CDR3 sequence is CASSPAETKYF. The CDR3 coding sequence is TGTGCCAGCAGTCCGGCAGAGACCAAGTACTTC.

This clonotype was picked up a small number of times. V usage is TRBV19 and J usage is TRBJ2-1; 13 bases are a match to TRBD2. Losses at the gene ends were 6 bases for V and 7 bases for J; bases not matched to a gene: 6. CDR3 size: 15 residues. Germline V lookup: CDR1 LNHDA, CDR2 SQIVND (reference sequence). Here the CDR3 DNA reads TGTGCCAGTAGCCCGAGGACTAGCGGGAGTAATGAGCAGTTCTTC. Its translation: CASSPRTSGSNEQFF. Combining the CDR3 with reference TRBV19 and TRBJ2-1 gives the whole variable domain DGGITQSPKYLFRKEGQNVTLSCEQNLNHDAMYWYRQDPGQGLRLIYYSQIVNDFQKGDIAEGYSVSREKKESFPLTVTSAQKNPTAFYLCASSPRTSGSNEQFFGPGTRLTVL.

Notes on this clonotype: Possible read error: a much larger clone is one base away. The chain uses TRBV2 and TRBJ1-5; D is uncertain. The V gene's germline CDR1 is SNHLY and CDR2 FYNNEI. CDR3 length: 13 amino acids. CDR3 sequence: CASHEVTMQPQNF. The CDR3 DNA reads as TGTGCCAGTCACGAAGTCACAATGCAGCCCCAGAATTTT.

Worth noting for this clonotype: This could be a read error, since a much larger clone is one nucleotide away. The V call is TRBV3-1, the J call TRBJ1-5, with D uncertain. The CDR3 sequence is 13 residues long. Germline V lookup: CDR1 LGHDT, CDR2 YNNKEL (reference sequence). The chain's CDR3 is CASSQDPRQHQHF. The CDR3 coding sequence is TGTGCCAGCAGCCAAGACCCTAGGCAGCACCAGCATTTT.

Comment on this clonotype: The junction departs from germline at one end; a sequencing error may be responsible. This chain uses TRBV28 with TRBJ1-2; 12 bases map to TRBD1. Germline values: CDR1 MDHEN, CDR2 SYDVKM. The CDR3 loop spans 15 amino acids. CDR3 nucleotides: TGTGCCAGCAGCCCCCGAATTGGGACAGGGGGCGGCTACAACTTC. Residues: CASSPRIGTGGGYNF.

For this clonotype: At one end the junction does not follow the germline gene, possibly because of a read error. This chain joins TRBV6-5 and TRBJ1-5; D may be TRBD1 (6 bases). CDR3 size: 13 residues. From germline, CDR1 is MNHEY and CDR2 SVGAGI. The CDR3 loop is CASSYSRDKPLHF. CDR3 nucleotide sequence: TGTGCCAGCAGTTACAGTAGGGACAAGCCCCTGCATTTT.

Points on this clonotype: Mismatch with germline at one junction end may stem from a read error. The chain recombines TRBV7-2 with TRBJ1-5; D gene ambiguous. Germline V lookup: CDR1 SGHTA, CDR2 FQGNSA. This CDR3 is built from 12 residues. CDR3: CASSLDNQPEHF. CDR3 bases: TGTGCCAGCAGCTTAGATAATCAGCCCGAGCATTTT.

Comment on this clonotype: A clone one base away is much larger, so this may be a read error. This chain links TRBV11-2 with TRBJ1-1; D perhaps matches TRBD1 (6 bases). The CDR3 covers 14 residues. Per germline, CDR1 SGHAT and CDR2 FQNNGV. DNA for the CDR3: TGTGTCAGCAGCTTAACCAGGGGGAACACTGAAGCTTTCTTT. Translated, it gives CVSSLTRGNTEAFF.

This clonotype was counted many times. The V call is TRBV28, the J call TRBJ1-1; D call uncertain. Germline values: CDR1 MDHEN, CDR2 SYDVKM. Trimming removed 7 bases from V and 4 bases from J, with 7 bases in between. The CDR3 spans 11 residues. The CDR3 region is CASIRSTEAFF. The CDR3 bases are TGTGCCAGCATCCGGAGCACTGAAGCTTTCTTT.

To note about this clonotype: The CDR3 end shows no conserved phenylalanine or tryptophan, and so a read error is likely. The rearrangement links TRBV4-1 to TRBJ2-7; D is unclear. The CDR3 consists of 14 residues. Germline V CDR1 and CDR2: MGHRA, YSYEKL. The V and J ends lost 2 bases and 6 bases respectively, with 14 bases between them. The CDR3 DNA sequence: TGCGCCAGCAGCCAACGCCTAGTTGGTTCCGAGCAGTACTTA. Its protein product is CASSQRLVGSEQYL.

Regarding this clonotype: At one end the junction does not follow the germline gene, possibly because of a read error. The CDR3 sequence: CSSSPPIARTNTEAFF. CDR3 sequence (DNA): TGTTCCAGCTCACCACCCATCGCACGCACGAACACTGAAGCTTTCTTT. This rearrangement joins TRBV18 to TRBJ1-1; D ambiguous. There are 16 residues in the CDR3. Germline V gene sequence: CDR1 KGHSH, CDR2 LQKENI.

The V and J genes are TRBV28 and TRBJ2-2; TRBD2 matches 7 bases. J was trimmed by 5 bases and V by 3 bases; bases with no gene match: 24. Germline lookup yields CDR1 MDHEN and CDR2 SYDVKM. The CDR3 totals 21 residues. As DNA, the CDR3 is TGTGCCAGCAGTTTTGACGGCGGACTAGGTAGAAGCGTGAGGGATACCGGGGAGCTGTTTTTT. It specifies CASSFDGGLGRSVRDTGELFF.